This T cell receptor (beta chain) derives from a study of a mutant IDH1 vaccine in newly diagnosed glioma. Study in general: Patients came in for eight vaccinations, in weeks 1, 3, 5, 7, 11, 15, 19 and 23. With temozolomide cycles, or 4-6 weeks after radiotherapy alone, vaccination was started. Averaging around 42 years of age, treated patients were about 60% male and approximately 38% female.

Measured with immunoSEQ multiplex PCR; TCRdb has only the in-frame clones, and not every one. Of tens of thousands of clones listed, approximately 76% are singletons. Time point noted: week 23, last vaccination. Vaccinated patients received 300 ug of mutant IDH1 20-mer peptide per dose, with topical imiquimod. The V gene lost 6 bases and the J gene lost 5 bases, with 10 bases spanning the gap. The CDR3 has 12 residues. CDR1 MDHEN and CDR2 SYDVKM come from the germline V gene. In the case of this clone: Antigen: not known.

This sequence joins TRBV28 and TRBJ1-1; the D gene is possibly TRBD1 (5 bases). This TCR was recovered from a man aged 50 to 60 with glioma. Sequenced material: PBMCs, taken from a glioma patient whose treatment included an IDH1 peptide vaccine. In DNA form, the CDR3 reads TGTGCCAGCAGGTCGGGGGGGACTGAAGCTTTCTTT. Amino acid sequence: CASRSGGTEAFF.